In its sample, the clone carrying this T cell receptor beta chain was seen a few times. The antigen remains undetermined. A sample-barcoded 5' primer and a J-beta primer mix were used in a second PCR of roughly 7 to 11 cycles. TCRdb reanalysed the 5' RACE reads using MiXCR and keeps one entry per CDR3 protein. The top ten hold around 13% of the sample, which has 1 million to 1.2 million distinct CDR3 sequences, around two fifths seen once. CDR3 length: 13 amino acids. In germline, CDR1 is GTSNPN, CDR2 SVGIG (reference sequence). Trimming removed 4 bases from V and 5 bases from J, with 14 bases in between. The entry originates in a study of blood T cells in healthy people across ages. Study-level points and caveats: A strong correlation was found between TCR beta diversity and the percentage of naive T cells.

Each donor was a healthy Caucasian individual from Russia, aged about 6 to 95. Sequencing was carried out using blood. This receptor was obtained from a man aged 18 to 29 in good health. The chain recombines TRBV30 with TRBJ1-2; D remains ambiguous. CDR3 in DNA: TGTGCCTGGACCGTGGAGTCTAGGTATGGCTACACCTTC. Amino acid sequence: CAWTVESRYGYTF.